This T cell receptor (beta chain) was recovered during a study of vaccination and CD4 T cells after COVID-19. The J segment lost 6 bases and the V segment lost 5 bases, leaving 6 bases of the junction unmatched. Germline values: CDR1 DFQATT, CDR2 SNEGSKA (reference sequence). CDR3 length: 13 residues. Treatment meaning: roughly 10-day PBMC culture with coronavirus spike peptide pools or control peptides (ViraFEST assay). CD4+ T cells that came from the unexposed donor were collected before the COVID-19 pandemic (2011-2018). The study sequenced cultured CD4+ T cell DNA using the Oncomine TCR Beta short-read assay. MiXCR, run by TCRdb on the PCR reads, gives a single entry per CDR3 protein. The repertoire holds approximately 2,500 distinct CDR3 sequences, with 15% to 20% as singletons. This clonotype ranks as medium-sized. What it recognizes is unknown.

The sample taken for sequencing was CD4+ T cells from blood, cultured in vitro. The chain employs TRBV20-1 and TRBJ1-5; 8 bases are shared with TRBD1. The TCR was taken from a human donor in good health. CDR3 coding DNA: TGCAGTGCTCACAGGGGGGGAAGTCAGCCCCAGCATTTT. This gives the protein CSAHRGGSQPQHF.